This entry lists 5 T cell receptor beta chains sequenced from one sample in a study of blood T cells in healthy people across ages. The use of a sample-barcoded 5' primer and a J-beta primer mix characterized a second PCR of roughly 6 to 11 cycles. Via MiXCR, TCRdb re-called the 5' RACE reads, giving one row per CDR3 protein. The sample holds 1.2 million to 1.5 million distinct CDR3 sequences, about 43% seen once. Sequencing used blood. The receptors shown here come from a woman between 18 and 29 years old in good health.

The chain carries TRBV18 and TRBJ2-7; D is ambiguous. The CDR3 length is 16 residues. V was clipped by 0 bases and J by 0 bases, with 12 bases between them. The germline V gene encodes CDR1 KGHSH and CDR2 LQKENI. The DNA for the CDR3 is TGTGCCAGCTCACCACCGGAACCCATCTCCTCCTACGAGCAGTACTTC. Translating gives CASSPPEPISSYEQYF.

Notes on this clonotype: The junction shows a germline mismatch at one end, possibly a read error. The chain employs TRBV7-8 and TRBJ1-6; D uncertain. Germline CDR1 and CDR2: SGHVS and FQNEAQ. The CDR3 contains 12 residues. The CDR3 reads CASALHNSPPHF. The CDR3 DNA reads as TGTGCCAGCGCACTTCACAATTCACCCCCCCACTTT.

The chain uses TRBV20-1 and TRBJ2-5, with 10 bases matching TRBD1. The CDR3 has 15 amino acids. Germline loops: CDR1 DFQATT, CDR2 SNEGSKA (reference sequence). After removal of 1 base from V and 2 bases from J, the junction contained 4 bases not matched to a gene. The CDR3 spells CSARGDRGGQETQYF. Written as DNA, the CDR3 is TGCAGTGCTAGAGGGGACAGGGGTGGGCAAGAGACCCAGTACTTC.

The chain recombines TRBV12-3 or TRBV12-4 with TRBJ1-1; perhaps TRBD1 as D (6 bases). The CDR3 is 11 residues long. The CDR3 region is CVTGRRTEAFF. The CDR3 DNA reads as TGTGTCACAGGGCGGAGGACTGAAGCTTTCTTT.

The chain recombines TRBV6-5 with TRBJ2-1; no reliable D call. The CDR3 loop spans 18 amino acids. Germline V gives CDR1 MNHEY, CDR2 SVGAGI. Trimming removed 4 bases at V and 7 bases at J, with 26 bases between. The CDR3 DNA reads as TGTGCCAGCAGTTCTCAAGGAGTTTTGGAAGCCCGGAGAAATGAGCAGTTCTTC. It is translated as CASSSQGVLEARRNEQFF.